This T cell receptor (beta chain) was identified during a study of T cell responses to AZD1222 COVID-19 vaccine. TCRdb's copy holds only in-frame clones and misses some; the assay was immunoSEQ multiplex PCR. This table holds about 120,000 clones, about 90% found once. The CDR3 runs 13 residues. The V gene lost 4 bases and the J gene lost 4 bases, with 8 bases spanning the gap. Germline CDR1 is SGHAT and CDR2 is FQNNGV. Points from the study as a whole: Donors were largely white British and mainly female; clonal diversity was possibly underestimated. Reportedly, nearly half the spike-specific TCRs target unmutated variant regions. Every sample of the repertoires postdated the peak T cell response. There were vaccine-associated CD4 TCRs across spike, dominant at 160-218 and 743-854.

Concerning this clone: As yet, its antigen is unknown.

The material was peripheral blood, obtained on day 0 of AZD1222 vaccination. The TCR sequence derives from an adult in good health. The chain is built from TRBV11-2 and TRBJ1-5; D not resolved. CDR3: CASSSTANQPQHF. In DNA form, the CDR3 reads TGTGCCAGCAGCTCCACCGCGAATCAGCCCCAGCATTTT.